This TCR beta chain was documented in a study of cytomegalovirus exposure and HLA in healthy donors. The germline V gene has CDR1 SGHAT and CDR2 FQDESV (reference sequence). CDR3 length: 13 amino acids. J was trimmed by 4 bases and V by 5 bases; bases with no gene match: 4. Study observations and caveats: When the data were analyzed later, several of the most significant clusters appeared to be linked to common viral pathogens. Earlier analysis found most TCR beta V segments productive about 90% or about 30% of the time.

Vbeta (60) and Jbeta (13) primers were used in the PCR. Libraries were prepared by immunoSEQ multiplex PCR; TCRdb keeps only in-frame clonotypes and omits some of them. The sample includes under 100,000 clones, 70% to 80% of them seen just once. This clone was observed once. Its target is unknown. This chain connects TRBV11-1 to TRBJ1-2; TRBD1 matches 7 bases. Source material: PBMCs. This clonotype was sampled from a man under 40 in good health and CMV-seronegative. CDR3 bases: TGTGCCAGCAGCCCGGGACAGTTCTATGGCTACACCTTC. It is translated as CASSPGQFYGYTF.